This T cell receptor (beta chain) was found in a study of cytomegalovirus exposure and HLA in healthy donors. Looked up from germline, CDR1 is MNHEY and CDR2 is SVGAGI. The CDR3 is made up of 15 amino acids. Trimming cost V 2 bases and J 3 bases, with 14 bases left between them. The PCR had 60 Vbeta and 13 Jbeta primers. The protocol was immunoSEQ multiplex PCR, while the TCRdb copy is restricted to in-frame clones and leaves out a portion. In the table there are 180,000 or so clones, 9.5% of which are singletons. This clone was found a few times. As yet, its antigen is unknown. Study-wide results and limits: Under in vitro conditions, three CMV-associated chains were confirmed as specific for CMV antigens. Sequencing likely caused a cluster of highly shared sequence variants. The study assumed roughly uniform donor sequencing depth for presence/absence analyses.

The material sequenced was PBMCs. The origin of this receptor is a woman aged 30 to 39 in good health and CMV-seropositive. The chain links TRBV6-5 to TRBJ2-7; D possibly corresponds to TRBD1 (6 bases). CDR3 nucleotide sequence: TGTGCCAGCAGTTACGATGGAAGCAGGGGCTACGAGCAGTACTTC. Its protein is CASSYDGSRGYEQYF.